This TCR beta chain was recorded in a study of beta chain features in type 1 diabetes. In the case of this clone: Its antigen is undetermined. Other DNA sequences from this sample encode an identical CDR3 as well.

The study reverse transcribed the entire isolated RNA, so it sequenced expressed TCRB transcripts. Sequencing used immunoSEQ multiplex PCR; TCRdb keeps in-frame clones, though not all of them. The table lists just over 600,000 clones, around 15% of them singletons. Study-level results: Unsettled here was the matter of whether HLA type influences TCRB rearrangement. Compared with healthy donors, patients appeared to share more similar naive, central memory and regulatory TCRB repertoires. Type 1 diabetes patients had VDJ junctions that carried fewer insertions and more deletions.

V was shortened by 0 bases and J by 4 bases, with 10 bases between the two germline ends. This CDR3 is 15 amino acids long. Germline V gene lookup returns CDR1 MNHNY and CDR2 SVGAGI (reference sequence). The chain links TRBV6-6 to TRBJ1-5; D gene uncertain. The sample was naive CD4+ T cells from blood. The receptor was isolated from a man younger than 35 in good health. CDR3 DNA sequence: TGTGCCAGCAGTTACTCGACCGGCGGGAATCAGCCCCAGCATTTT. It codes for CASSYSTGGNQPQHF.